A selection of T cell receptor beta chains follows, all from one sample in a study of blood T cell repertoires in COVID-19. Clones were sequenced by immunoSEQ multiplex PCR, and TCRdb holds only the in-frame ones, with some missing. The sample lists fewer than 55,000 clones; around 90% were seen once. Sequenced: peripheral blood. The receptors come from a man aged 45-65 years with active COVID-19. Each CDR3 is given with its conserved first and last residue. A D gene is named only where the DNA matches it firmly. Size is omitted from some rows. Given values are once, few, many or a class for expanded clones.

j_gene	d_gene	abundance	v_gene	CDR3nt	CDR3aa
TRBJ2-7	TRBD1	.	TRBV18	TGTGCCAGCTCACCACGGGGACAGACCTACGAGCAGTACTTC	CASSPRGQTYEQYF
TRBJ2-1	.	once	TRBV27	TGTGCCAGCAGTGGCGGAAGCTCCTACAATGAGCAGTTCTTC	CASSGGSSYNEQFF
TRBJ2-5	.	.	TRBV11-3	TGTGCCAGCAGCTTGTGGGGCGAACAAGAGACCCAGTACTTC	CASSLWGEQETQYF
TRBJ2-1	.	.	TRBV9	TGTGCCAGCAGCGTTACAGGGTATAGAGGGAATGAGCAGTTCTTC	CASSVTGYRGNEQFF
TRBJ1-6	TRBD1	.	TRBV7-8	TGTGCCAGCAGCGGCCGGGACAGGGACTCCGCCTATAATTCACCCCTCCACTTT	CASSGRDRDSAYNSPLHF
TRBJ1-3	.	few	TRBV7-2	TGTGCCAGCAGCGAAAACAGAAACTCTGGAAACACCATATATTTT	CASSENRNSGNTIYF
TRBJ1-5	.	once	TRBV6-1	TGTGCCAGCAGTGAAGGAGGTCAGCCCCAGCATTTT	CASSEGGQPQHF
TRBJ1-3	.	few	TRBV4-1	TGCGCCAGCAGCCAAGATTCAGGGCCCCTCTCTGGAAACACCATATATTTT	CASSQDSGPLSGNTIYF
TRBJ1-1	.	.	TRBV6-5	TGTGCCAGCAGCCAACTTGGGGCGGTGAGGGCTTTCTTT	CASSQLGAVRAFF
TRBJ1-1	.	.	TRBV2	TGTGCCAGCAGGGCCGCGGACAGAACTGAAGCTTTCTTT	CASRAADRTEAFF